Listed below are T cell receptor beta chains from one sample, sequenced in a study of cytomegalovirus exposure and HLA in healthy donors. Data came from immunoSEQ multiplex PCR; TCRdb stores just in-frame clones and leaves some out. The sample records under 60,000 clones, 77% being singletons. Material for sequencing was PBMCs. All receptors come from a woman aged 40 to 50 in good health and CMV-seropositive. CDR3s include the opening cysteine and the closing phenylalanine or tryptophan. Fields, in order: D gene, V gene, J gene, clone size, CDR3 DNA, CDR3 protein. A D gene is named only where the DNA matches it firmly. The size field is filled for only some rows; it gives once, few, many or a size class.

-	TRBV12-5	TRBJ1-5	-	TGTGCTAGTGGTTATTGGACAGCTAGCAATCAGCCCCAGCATTTT	CASGYWTASNQPQHF
-	TRBV5-1	TRBJ1-3	-	TGCGCCAGCAGCTCCGGGAGCTCTGGAAACACCATATATTTT	CASSSGSSGNTIYF
-	TRBV12-1	TRBJ2-5	-	TGTGCCAGCAGCGCCACCGGGACAGACCTGAGGACCCAGTACTTC	CASSATGTDLRTQYF
TRBD1	TRBV5-1	TRBJ1-6	-	TGCGCCAGCAGCTCGGGCGACAGGGCAAAAAATTCACCCCTCCACTTT	CASSSGDRAKNSPLHF
TRBD1	TRBV5-6	TRBJ2-1	once	TGTGCCAGCAGCGGGACAGGGGGTTACAATGAGCAGTTCTTC	CASSGTGGYNEQFF
-	TRBV11-1	TRBJ2-5	-	TGTGCCAGCAGCTTAGTGCCCGACACAGCAGAGACCCAGTACTTC	CASSLVPDTAETQYF
-	TRBV30	TRBJ1-2	-	TGTGCCTGGAGCCCGGGTCCTCTGGGCTACACCTTC	CAWSPGPLGYTF
TRBD1	TRBV5-4	TRBJ2-6	-	TGTGCCAGCAGCCAACGGACAGGGGGAACGGGGGCCAACGTCCTGACTTTC	CASSQRTGGTGANVLTF
-	TRBV18	TRBJ1-1	-	TGTGCCAGCTCATTACAACGGGGGGCGGACACTGAAGCTTTCTTT	CASSLQRGADTEAFF
TRBD1	TRBV19	TRBJ1-2	-	TGTGCCAGTAGTACTACAGGACAGGGAATAAGTGGCTACACCTTC	CASSTTGQGISGYTF
TRBD1	TRBV9	TRBJ1-4	-	TGTGCCAGCAGCGTCCGACCGGCTCAGGGGGCAACTAATGAAAAACTGTTTTTT	CASSVRPAQGATNEKLFF
-	TRBV18	TRBJ1-3	few	TGTGCCAGCTCACCACCACAGACACTCGGAAACACCATATATTTT	CASSPPQTLGNTIYF
TRBD2	TRBV29-1	TRBJ2-1	few	TGCAGCGTTGAAGATGGGACTAGCTCCTACAATGAGCAGTTCTTC	CSVEDGTSSYNEQFF
-	TRBV2	TRBJ2-1	-	TGTGCCAGCAGGTCGGGGGGCCAGTACAATGAGCAGTTCTTC	CASRSGGQYNEQFF
-	TRBV19	TRBJ2-7	once	TGTGCCAGTAGTATAGACGCCGGGGTCAGATCCTACGAGCAGTACTTC	CASSIDAGVRSYEQYF
-	TRBV27	TRBJ1-1	-	TGTGCCAGCAGCCCTATCGGCCCAACAGGGATCACTGAAGCTTTCTTT	CASSPIGPTGITEAFF
TRBD1	TRBV9	TRBJ2-7	-	TGTGCCAGCAGCGCCGGACAGGGTGGGACCTACGAGCAGTACTTC	CASSAGQGGTYEQYF
TRBD2	TRBV28	TRBJ2-5	once	TGTGCCAGCGCCCTAATGGCTAGCGGGGTAGAGACCCAGTACTTC	CASALMASGVETQYF
TRBD2	TRBV6-5	TRBJ2-1	-	TGTGCCAGCAGTTACCTAGCGGATTTTAACTACAATGAGCAGTTCTTC	CASSYLADFNYNEQFF
-	TRBV5-1	TRBJ1-4	-	TGCGCCAGCAGCTTGGCAGGCCGCCGGACTAATGAAAAACTGTTTTTT	CASSLAGRRTNEKLFF
-	TRBV30	TRBJ1-1	-	TGTGCCTGGAGTAGACTAATGAACACTGAAGCTTTCTTT	CAWSRLMNTEAFF
TRBD1	TRBV5-1	TRBJ2-3	-	TGCGCCAGCAGCCCATACAGGGGAGGCACAGATACGCAGTATTTT	CASSPYRGGTDTQYF
-	TRBV6-5	TRBJ2-3	-	TGTGCCAGCAGTACGCGGGACTTTGGGACAGATACGCAGTATTTT	CASSTRDFGTDTQYF
TRBD1	TRBV7-2	TRBJ1-6	-	TGTGCCAGCAGCCCATCACAGGGGCTTAATTCACCCCTCCACTTT	CASSPSQGLNSPLHF
-	TRBV2	TRBJ1-3	-	TGTGCCAGCAGTGACAGGGCGAACACCATATATTTT	CASSDRANTIYF
-	TRBV6-5	TRBJ1-1	-	TGTGCCAGCAGTCGAACTTCAGGGAGGGGTACTGAAGCTTTCTTT	CASSRTSGRGTEAFF
-	TRBV5-4	TRBJ2-6	-	TGTGCCAGCAGCTTGGGGGTAGCGACCTACTCTGGGGCCAACGTCCTGACTTTC	CASSLGVATYSGANVLTF
TRBD1	TRBV15	TRBJ2-1	-	TGTGCCACCAGCAGAGGGGATAACAGGGGCCTTTTGGACAATGAGCAGTTCTTC	CATSRGDNRGLLDNEQFF
TRBD1	TRBV18	TRBJ1-1	-	TGTGCCAGCACTGACAGGGTGGGGACTGAAGCTTTCTTT	CASTDRVGTEAFF
-	TRBV21-1	TRBJ2-7	-	TGTGCCAGCAGCGCCGGGACAAAATACGAGCAGTACTTC	CASSAGTKYEQYF